Sequencing of this T cell receptor beta chain was carried out in a study of T cells after posttransplantation cyclophosphamide. Study-level points and caveats: Tissue-infiltrating T cells from skin or gut overlapped little with blood T cells. TRB clonality was highly associated with recipient CMV seropositivity and reactivation.

A remark on this clone: Its matching antigen is unknown.

CDR3 size: 16 residues. CDR1 is LNHDA, CDR2 SQIVND, per germline (reference sequence). The germline V and J ends were trimmed by 1 base and 3 bases, with 15 bases remaining between them. This related bone marrow graft donor gave peripheral blood on the day of marrow donation. The table came from immunoSEQ multiplex PCR; TCRdb's copy has only in-frame clones and leaves some out. This table has some 66,000 clones, roughly 93% appearing once. The sequencing sample was made of PBMCs. The chain uses TRBV19 and TRBJ1-2; D not resolved. The source is a young woman in good health and a related stem cell transplant donor. The DNA for the CDR3 is TGTGCCAGTAGTATAGGGGCCACTTGGACGGACTATGGCTACACCTTC. Protein sequence: CASSIGATWTDYGYTF.